The 30 T cell receptor beta chains below were found in one sample sequenced in a study of vaccination and CD4 T cells after COVID-19. MiXCR was run by TCRdb on the PCR reads, yielding one entry per CDR3 protein. The table records about 24,000 distinct CDR3 sequences, 51% of them present only once. The sequencing used CD4+ T cells from blood, collected before SARS-CoV-2 vaccination. The receptors come from a human donor who had recovered from COVID-19.

The V gene is TRBV7-2, the J gene TRBJ2-2; no definite D call. CDR3 size: 14 residues. Trimming stripped 7 bases from V and 1 base from J, with 10 bases between. Per germline, CDR1 SGHTA and CDR2 FQGNSA. The CDR3 DNA reads as TGTGCCAGCACCACCCCGGGGAACACCGGGGAGCTGTTTTTT. Amino acid sequence: CASTTPGNTGELFF.

The chain combines TRBV6-1 with TRBJ2-7; 12 bases are shared with TRBD2. The CDR3 contains 14 residues. Losses at the gene ends were 7 bases for V and 2 bases for J; bases not matched to a gene: 3. Germline V gene data show CDR1 as MNHNS and CDR2 as SASEGT. CDR3 sequence: CASIRTSGAYEQYF. For the CDR3, the DNA is TGTGCCAGCATACGGACTAGCGGGGCCTACGAGCAGTACTTC.

The V and J genes are TRBV7-2 and TRBJ2-4, with D perhaps assigned TRBD1 or TRBD2 (6 bases each). From germline, CDR1 is SGHTA and CDR2 FQGNSA. The CDR3 is made up of 15 amino acids. V was pared by 2 bases and J by 2 bases, with 10 bases between. CDR3 in amino acids: CASSLSGATKNIQYF. In DNA, the CDR3 is TGTGCCAGCAGCTTATCGGGGGCCACCAAAAACATTCAGTACTTC.

This sequence joins TRBV6-5 and TRBJ1-1, with 8 bases identical to TRBD1. V shed 2 bases, J shed 2 bases, and the junction held 13 bases outside the gene matches. The CDR3 is 18 amino acids. In germline, CDR1 is MNHEY, CDR2 SVGAGI. The CDR3 sequence is CASSYLTRGQGYNTEAFF. CDR3 nucleotides: TGTGCCAGCAGTTACCTTACCCGAGGACAGGGCTATAACACTGAAGCTTTCTTT.

This clonotype was detected a few times. This rearrangement joins TRBV6-1 to TRBJ1-3; 7 positions agree with TRBD1. The CDR3 length is 15 residues. Losses at the gene ends were 6 bases for V and 2 bases for J; bases not matched to a gene: 7. Germline lookup yields CDR1 MNHNS and CDR2 SASEGT. In DNA form, the CDR3 reads TGTGCCAGCAGCCGCGGAGACAGGGCTGGAAACACCATATATTTT. Protein sequence: CASSRGDRAGNTIYF.

This clonotype was picked up one time. The gene calls are TRBV28 and TRBJ2-1; no clear D. This CDR3 region has 13 residues. Trimming removed 6 bases from V and 10 bases from J, with 16 bases in between. Germline V gene lookup returns CDR1 MDHEN and CDR2 SYDVKM. CDR3 DNA: TGTGCCAGCAGCAGTCGTTTGTCCAGGGAGCAGTTCTTC. This translates into CASSSRLSREQFF.

The chain is built from TRBV10-3 and TRBJ1-6; 7 nucleotides line up with TRBD1. The V gene's germline CDR1 is ENHRY and CDR2 SYGVKD. J was trimmed by 8 bases and V by 6 bases; bases with no gene match: 16. CDR3 length: 17 residues. The CDR3 sequence: CAIRSNRDREIDSPLHF. CDR3 DNA: TGTGCCATCAGATCGAACCGTGACAGGGAGATTGATTCACCCCTCCACTTT.

This clonotype was found once. The chain carries TRBV6-2 or TRBV6-3 and TRBJ2-7; 12 bases match TRBD2. Germline lookup yields CDR1 MNHEY and CDR2 SVGEGT. V was pared by 6 bases and J by 7 bases, with 13 bases of the junction left unmatched. The CDR3 totals 16 residues. The CDR3: CASREASGRGSREQYF. CDR3 nucleotide sequence: TGTGCCAGCAGGGAGGCTAGCGGGAGGGGATCGAGAGAGCAGTACTTC.

The sample holds a few counts of this clonotype. J is TRBJ1-5 and V is TRBV6-2 or TRBV6-3; D perhaps matches TRBD1 (5 bases). V lost 5 bases, J lost 15 bases, and 11 bases lay in between. CDR1 is MNHEY, CDR2 SVGEGT, per germline. This CDR3 comprises 10 residues. The CDR3 DNA reads as TGTGCCAGCAGTCAGGGTAACGGGCATTTT. Its translation is CASSQGNGHF.

This sequence joins TRBV4-2 and TRBJ1-1; D unresolved. Germline CDR1 is LGHNA and CDR2 is YNFKEQ. V shed 1 base and J shed 0 bases, with 9 bases lying between them. The CDR3 sequence is 15 residues long. CDR3 DNA: TGTGCCAGCAGCCAAGGTGGCAAATTGAACACTGAAGCTTTCTTT. The encoded protein is CASSQGGKLNTEAFF.

The V gene is TRBV6-1, the J gene TRBJ2-3, with 7 bases identical to TRBD1. The CDR3 consists of 15 residues. V dropped 6 bases and J dropped 3; count of bases not matched to a gene: 9. Germline loops: CDR1 MNHNS, CDR2 SASEGT. CDR3 in amino acids: CASRTHRGKTDTQYF. The CDR3 DNA follows: TGTGCCAGCAGGACCCACAGGGGAAAGACAGATACGCAGTATTTT.

In the case of this clonotype: At one boundary the junction diverges from the germline segment, which might be a read error. This chain connects TRBV5-1 to TRBJ2-7, with D perhaps TRBD1 (8 bases). Looked up from germline, CDR1 is SGHRS and CDR2 is YFSETQ. CDR3 length equals 13 residues. CDR3 sequence reads: CASSSEQGGEPYF. CDR3 nucleotides: TGCGCCAGCAGCTCGGAACAGGGGGGGGAGCCGTACTTC.

V usage is TRBV12-3 or TRBV12-4 and J usage is TRBJ1-1; D may be TRBD1 (5 bases). V was shortened by 7 bases and J by 3 bases, with 15 bases between the two germline ends. This CDR3 spans 14 amino acids. The CDR3 sequence: CASTSTAIHTEAFF. The CDR3 DNA is TGTGCCAGCACCTCGACAGCAATCCACACTGAAGCTTTCTTT.

The CDR3 sequence: CASSVQGLNTEAFF. For the CDR3, the DNA is TGTGCCAGTAGTGTTCAGGGGCTGAACACTGAAGCTTTCTTT. The chain has TRBV19 and TRBJ1-1; D is possibly TRBD1 (6 bases). Between the trimmed V and J ends, which lost 5 bases and 0 bases, there was a span of 10 bases. CDR3 length: 14 residues. Germline V CDR1 and CDR2: LNHDA, SQIVND (reference sequence).

This clonotype was observed a few times. The chain uses TRBV7-2 and TRBJ2-3; TRBD2 is a possible D gene (5 bases). The ends were cut back, 5 bases at V and 0 bases at J, with 9 bases in the middle. The CDR3 totals 14 residues. Looked up from germline, CDR1 is SGHTA and CDR2 is FQGNSA. The CDR3 DNA sequence: TGTGCCAGCAGCCTACGGACTAGCACAGATACGCAGTATTTT. This gives the protein CASSLRTSTDTQYF.

The J gene is TRBJ2-5, the V gene TRBV10-3, with unresolved D. The CDR3 consists of 12 residues. V lost 0 bases to trimming and J lost 5 bases, with 4 bases between them. Germline V gives CDR1 ENHRY, CDR2 SYGVKD. CDR3 sequence (DNA): TGTGCCATCAGTGAGTCGGCCGAGACCCAGTACTTC. This encodes CAISESAETQYF.

The CDR3 nucleotides are TGTGCCAGCAGTGATGGGCCGGGCCGCCAAGAAGCTTTCTTT. Translated, it gives CASSDGPGRQEAFF. V gene TRBV6-1 combines with J gene TRBJ1-1; D remains ambiguous. V dropped 3 bases and J dropped 8 bases, with 16 bases sitting between them. CDR1 is MNHNS, CDR2 SASEGT, per germline. This CDR3 is 14 amino acids long.

The chain combines TRBV2 with TRBJ2-3; D not certain. The CDR3 length is 12 residues. From germline, CDR1 is SNHLY and CDR2 FYNNEI. The V gene lost 3 bases and the J gene lost 7 bases, with 8 bases spanning the gap. The CDR3 loop reads CASSDEQNTQYF. CDR3 DNA: TGTGCCAGCAGTGACGAACAGAATACGCAGTATTTT.

In nucleotides, the CDR3 is TGTGCCAGCAGCCGCCGGGACAGGGGGCCCCACACTGAAGCTTTCTTT. Its protein product is CASSRRDRGPHTEAFF. J is TRBJ1-1 and V is TRBV5-4; TRBD1 agrees at 12 bases. The V segment lost 4 bases and the J segment 3 bases; nucleotides outside the gene matches: 7. This CDR3 has 16 amino acids. The germline CDR1 and CDR2 sequences are SGHNT and YYREEE (reference sequence).

V gene TRBV4-1 combines with J gene TRBJ1-3; D gene unclear. The CDR3 has 16 amino acids. Germline loops: CDR1 MGHRA, CDR2 YSYEKL. V shed 0 bases and J shed 4 bases, with 13 bases lying between them. The CDR3 here is CASSQDSPLLGNTIYF. The CDR3 DNA is TGCGCCAGCAGCCAAGATTCCCCACTACTGGGAAACACCATATATTTT.

This clonotype was counted between two and nine times. This chain links TRBV19 with TRBJ1-3; weak D call: TRBD1 (5 bases). From germline, CDR1 is LNHDA and CDR2 SQIVND (reference sequence). V shed 3 bases and J shed 8 bases, with 11 bases lying between them. The CDR3 is 13 residues long. CDR3 residues: CASSIGARDTIYF. The CDR3, as DNA: TGTGCCAGTAGTATCGGGGCGCGAGACACCATATATTTT.

The J gene is TRBJ2-2, the V gene TRBV2; D is possibly TRBD1 (6 bases). The CDR3 is made up of 16 amino acids. Germline assignment: CDR1 SNHLY and CDR2 FYNNEI. The germline V and J ends were trimmed by 4 bases and 2 bases, with 14 bases remaining between them. In DNA form, the CDR3 reads TGTGCCAGCAGTGTTCAGGGGACCCCAAACACCGGGGAGCTGTTTTTT. It translates to CASSVQGTPNTGELFF.

The chain employs TRBV20-1 and TRBJ2-1, with 10 bases that match TRBD2. Germline CDR1 reads DFQATT; CDR2 reads SNEGSKA (reference sequence). The CDR3 runs 17 residues. The trim removed 5 bases at V and 4 bases at J, leaving 14 bases unmatched. The CDR3: CSAPGQLAGIAYNEQFF. CDR3 DNA: TGCAGTGCTCCGGGACAACTAGCGGGAATAGCTTACAATGAGCAGTTCTTC.

This clonotype showed up just a few times. The V gene is TRBV7-2, the J gene TRBJ2-7; D is unclear. The CDR3 consists of 13 residues. V was cut by 7 bases and J by 0 bases, with 10 bases left in between. Germline V gives CDR1 SGHTA, CDR2 FQGNSA. CDR3 loop: CASIQRNSYEQYF. The DNA of the CDR3 is TGTGCCAGCATCCAGAGAAACTCCTACGAGCAGTACTTC.

The chain links TRBV27 to TRBJ1-6; 7 bases line up with TRBD1. V lost 7 bases and J lost 5; bases outside the gene matches: 8. This CDR3 has 15 residues. The V gene's germline CDR1 is MNHEY and CDR2 SMNVEV (reference sequence). Here the CDR3 reads CASNPRTGDNSPLHF. Written as DNA, the CDR3 is TGTGCCAGCAATCCGAGAACAGGGGATAATTCACCCCTCCACTTT.

The chain combines TRBV28 with TRBJ2-4; possible D gene TRBD1, 5 bases. The V gene lost 3 bases and the J gene lost 0 bases, with 9 bases spanning the gap. The V gene's germline CDR1 is MDHEN and CDR2 SYDVKM. This CDR3 is 15 amino acids long. As DNA, the CDR3 is TGTGCCAGCAGTTTTAGGGGCCTAGCCAAAAACATTCAGTACTTC. Translated, it gives CASSFRGLAKNIQYF.

This chain links TRBV2 with TRBJ1-3, with a possible D match to TRBD1 (5 bases). This CDR3 is 17 amino acids long. The V and J ends lost 8 bases and 0 bases respectively, with 20 bases between them. CDR1 and CDR2 from the germline V gene are SNHLY and FYNNEI. CDR3 protein: CASDQKEGRHSGNTIYF. The CDR3 nucleotides are TGTGCCAGCGACCAGAAAGAGGGACGGCACTCTGGAAACACCATATATTTT.

The chain combines TRBV2 with TRBJ1-1; D is unclear. V was pared by 8 bases and J by 5 bases, with 9 bases between. Germline V gene lookup returns CDR1 SNHLY and CDR2 FYNNEI. The CDR3 runs 11 residues. CDR3 in DNA: TGTGCCAGCCTTATCGGTACTGAAGCTTTCTTT. Protein product: CASLIGTEAFF.

The sample holds a few counts of this clonotype. The V gene is TRBV21-1, the J gene TRBJ1-3. TRBV21-1 is labeled a pseudogene. The length of the CDR3 is 18 residues. The CDR3 sequence is CASSDPRDGDSSGNTIYF. CDR3 coding DNA: TGTGCCAGCAGTGACCCTCGAGACGGGGATTCCTCTGGAAACACCATATATTTT.

With respect to this clonotype: Lacking the conserved final phenylalanine or tryptophan, this CDR3 likely reflects a read error. This chain joins TRBV6-5 and TRBJ1-5; 10 positions agree with TRBD1. CDR1 MNHEY and CDR2 SVGAGI come from the germline V gene. J lost 6 bases, V lost 0 bases, and 2 bases had no gene match. This CDR3 has 15 amino acids. The CDR3 here is CASSYSGQGRQPQHS. For the CDR3, the DNA is TGTGCCAGCAGTTACTCGGGACAGGGGCGTCAGCCCCAGCATTCT.